This T cell receptor (beta chain) was recorded in a study of blood T cell repertoires in COVID-19. Study-level information: T cells, B-cell-depleted T cells, or PBMCs supplied cDNA or gDNA.

Germline lookup yields CDR1 SEHNR and CDR2 FQNEAQ (reference sequence). The CDR3 extends over 19 amino acids. J lost 3 bases, V lost 2 bases, and 12 bases had no gene match. As handled by the study authors: Reference gene primer amplification gave estimated nucleated cell counts. Assay: immunoSEQ multiplex PCR; the TCRdb copy retains only in-frame clones and omits some. Clone size and the V and J calls come from that table; the DNA yielded D and trimming. This table holds 200,000 to 250,000 clones, more than 65% found once. This receptor was identified in a woman aged 55-70 years with acute or convalescent COVID-19. Sequencing was carried out using peripheral blood. The chain uses TRBV7-9 and TRBJ2-3, with TRBD2 identical over 12 bases. CDR3 in amino acids: CASSLKRTSGVWGTDTQYF. The CDR3 nucleotides read TGTGCCAGCAGCTTAAAAAGGACTAGCGGGGTGTGGGGGACAGATACGCAGTATTTT.